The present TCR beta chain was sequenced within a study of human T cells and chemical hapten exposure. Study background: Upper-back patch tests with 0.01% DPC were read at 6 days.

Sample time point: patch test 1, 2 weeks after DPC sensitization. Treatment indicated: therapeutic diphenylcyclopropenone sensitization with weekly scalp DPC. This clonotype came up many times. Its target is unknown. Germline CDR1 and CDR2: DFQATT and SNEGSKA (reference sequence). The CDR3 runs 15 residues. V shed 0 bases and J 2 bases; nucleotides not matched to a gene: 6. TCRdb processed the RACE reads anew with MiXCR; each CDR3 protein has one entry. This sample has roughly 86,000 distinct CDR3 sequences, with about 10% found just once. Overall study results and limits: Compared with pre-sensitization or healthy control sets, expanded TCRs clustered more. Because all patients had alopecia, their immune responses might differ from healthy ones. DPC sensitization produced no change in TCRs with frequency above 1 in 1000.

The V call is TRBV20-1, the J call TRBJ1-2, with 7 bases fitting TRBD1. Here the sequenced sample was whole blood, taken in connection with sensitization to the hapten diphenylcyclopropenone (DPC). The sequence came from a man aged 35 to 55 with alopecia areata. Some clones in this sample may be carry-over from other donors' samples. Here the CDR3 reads CSARDSQTGNYGYTF. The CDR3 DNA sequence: TGCAGTGCTAGAGATTCCCAGACAGGGAACTATGGCTACACCTTC.